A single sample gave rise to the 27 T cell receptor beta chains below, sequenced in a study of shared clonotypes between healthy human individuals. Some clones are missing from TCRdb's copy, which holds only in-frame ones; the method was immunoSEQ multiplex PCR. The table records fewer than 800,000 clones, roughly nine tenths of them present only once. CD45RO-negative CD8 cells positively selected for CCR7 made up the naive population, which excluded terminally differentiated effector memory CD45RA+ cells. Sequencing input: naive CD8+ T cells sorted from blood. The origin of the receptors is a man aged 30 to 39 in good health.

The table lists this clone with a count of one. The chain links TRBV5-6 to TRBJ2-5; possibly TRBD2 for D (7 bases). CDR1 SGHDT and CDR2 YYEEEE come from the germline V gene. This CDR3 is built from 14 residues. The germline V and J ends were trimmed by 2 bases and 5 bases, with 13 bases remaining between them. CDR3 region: CASSLGGLRETQYF. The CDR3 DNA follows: TGTGCCAGCAGCTTAGGGGGACTAAGGGAGACCCAGTACTTC.

In nucleotides, the CDR3 is TGTGCCAGCAGTTTTTCAGTTAGGGGACCGAACACTGAAGCTTTCTTT. Translation: CASSFSVRGPNTEAFF. The J gene is TRBJ1-1, the V gene TRBV27, with a weak D call TRBD1 (5 bases). This CDR3 comprises 16 residues. Germline V gene lookup returns CDR1 MNHEY and CDR2 SMNVEV (reference sequence). Trimming left V 3 bases short and J 1 base short, with 15 bases between.

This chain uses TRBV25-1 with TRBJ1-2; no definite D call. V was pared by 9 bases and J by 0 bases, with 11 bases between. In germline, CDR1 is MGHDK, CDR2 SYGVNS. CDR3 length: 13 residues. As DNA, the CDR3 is TGTGCCAGTTCAACAGCCGCTAACTATGGCTACACCTTC. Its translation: CASSTAANYGYTF.

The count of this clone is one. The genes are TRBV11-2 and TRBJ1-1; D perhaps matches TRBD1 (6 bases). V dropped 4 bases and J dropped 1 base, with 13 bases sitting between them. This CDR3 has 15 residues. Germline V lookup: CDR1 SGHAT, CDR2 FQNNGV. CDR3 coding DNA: TGTGCCAGCAGCTCATACTCCAGGGGGAACACTGAAGCTTTCTTT. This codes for CASSSYSRGNTEAFF.

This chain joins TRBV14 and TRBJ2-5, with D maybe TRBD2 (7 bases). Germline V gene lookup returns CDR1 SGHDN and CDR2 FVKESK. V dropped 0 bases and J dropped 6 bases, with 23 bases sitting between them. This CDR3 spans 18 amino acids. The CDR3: CASSQESPGRGGRKTQYF. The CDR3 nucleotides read TGTGCCAGCAGCCAAGAATCCCCGGGCAGGGGAGGGAGAAAGACCCAGTACTTC.

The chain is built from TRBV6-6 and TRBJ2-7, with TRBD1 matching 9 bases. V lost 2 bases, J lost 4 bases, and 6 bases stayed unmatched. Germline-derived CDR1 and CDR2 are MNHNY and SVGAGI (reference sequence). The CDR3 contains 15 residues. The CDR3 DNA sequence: TGTGCCAGCAGTTACCCACGGGACAGGGATTACGAGCAGTACTTC. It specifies CASSYPRDRDYEQYF.

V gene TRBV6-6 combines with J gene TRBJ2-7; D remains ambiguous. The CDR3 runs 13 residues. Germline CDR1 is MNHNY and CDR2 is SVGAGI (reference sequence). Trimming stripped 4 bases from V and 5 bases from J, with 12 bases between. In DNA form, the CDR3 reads TGTGCCAGCAGTTCCCTTGACTTGAACGAGCAGTACTTC. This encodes CASSSLDLNEQYF.

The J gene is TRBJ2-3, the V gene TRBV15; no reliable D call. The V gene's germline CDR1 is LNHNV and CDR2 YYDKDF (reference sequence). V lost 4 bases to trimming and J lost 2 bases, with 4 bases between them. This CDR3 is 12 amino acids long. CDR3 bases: TGTGCCACCAGCACCCCCACAGATACGCAGTATTTT. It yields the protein CATSTPTDTQYF.

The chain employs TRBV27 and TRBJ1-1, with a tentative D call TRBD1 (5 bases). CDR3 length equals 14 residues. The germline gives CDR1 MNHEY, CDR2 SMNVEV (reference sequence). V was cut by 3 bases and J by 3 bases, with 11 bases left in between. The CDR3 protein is CASSFPGKYTEAFF. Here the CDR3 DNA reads TGTGCCAGCAGTTTCCCAGGGAAGTACACTGAAGCTTTCTTT.

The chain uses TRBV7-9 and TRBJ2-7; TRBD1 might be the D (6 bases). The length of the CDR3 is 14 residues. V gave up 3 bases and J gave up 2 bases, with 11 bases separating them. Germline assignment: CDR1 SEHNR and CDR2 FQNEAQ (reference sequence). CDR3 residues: CASSLDSRTYEQYF. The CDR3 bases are TGTGCCAGCAGCTTGGACAGCAGAACCTACGAGCAGTACTTC.

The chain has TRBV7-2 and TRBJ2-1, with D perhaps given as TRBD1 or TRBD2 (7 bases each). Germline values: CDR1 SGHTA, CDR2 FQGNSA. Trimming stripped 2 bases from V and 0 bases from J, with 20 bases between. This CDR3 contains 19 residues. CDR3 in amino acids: CASSLHLGGGDSSYNEQFF. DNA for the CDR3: TGTGCCAGCAGCTTACATCTTGGGGGAGGGGACAGCTCCTACAATGAGCAGTTCTTC.

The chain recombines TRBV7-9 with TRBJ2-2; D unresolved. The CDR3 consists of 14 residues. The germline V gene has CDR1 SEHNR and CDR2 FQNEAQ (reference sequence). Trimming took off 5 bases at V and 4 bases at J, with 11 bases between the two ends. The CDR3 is CASSQTSATGELFF. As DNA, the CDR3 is TGTGCCAGCAGCCAGACCTCGGCCACCGGGGAGCTGTTTTTT.

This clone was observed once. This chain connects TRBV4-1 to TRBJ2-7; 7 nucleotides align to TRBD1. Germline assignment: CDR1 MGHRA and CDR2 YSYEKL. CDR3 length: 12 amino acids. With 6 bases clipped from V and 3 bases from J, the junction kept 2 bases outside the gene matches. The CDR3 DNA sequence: TGCGCCAGCAGTCCAGGGGGCTACGAGCAGTACTTC. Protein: CASSPGGYEQYF.

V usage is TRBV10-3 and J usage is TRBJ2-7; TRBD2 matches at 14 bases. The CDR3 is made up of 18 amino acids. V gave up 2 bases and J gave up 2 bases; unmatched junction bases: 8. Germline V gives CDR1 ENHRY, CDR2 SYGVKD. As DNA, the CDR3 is TGTGCCATCAGTGAGCCCGAGTTGGGACTAGCGGGAGCCTACGAGCAGTACTTC. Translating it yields CAISEPELGLAGAYEQYF.

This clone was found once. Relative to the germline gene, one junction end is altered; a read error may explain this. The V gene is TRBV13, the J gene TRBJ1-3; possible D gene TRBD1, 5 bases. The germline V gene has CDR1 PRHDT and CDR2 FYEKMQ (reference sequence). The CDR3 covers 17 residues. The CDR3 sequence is CASSIGIMGVSGNTIYF. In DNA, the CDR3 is TGTGCCAGCAGCATAGGAATCATGGGGGTGTCTGGAAACACCATATATTTT. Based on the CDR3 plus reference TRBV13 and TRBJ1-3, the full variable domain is AAGVIQSPRHLIKEKRETATLKCYPIPRHDTVYWYQQGPGQDPQFLISFYEKMQSDKGSIPDRFSAQQFSDYHSELNMSSLELGDSALYFCASSIGIMGVSGNTIYFGEGSWLTVV.

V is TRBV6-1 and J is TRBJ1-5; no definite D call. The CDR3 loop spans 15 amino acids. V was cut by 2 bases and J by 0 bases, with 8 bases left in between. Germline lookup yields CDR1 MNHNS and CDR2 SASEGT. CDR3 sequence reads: CASSESVNSNQPQHF. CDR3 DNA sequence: TGTGCCAGCAGTGAATCGGTTAATAGCAATCAGCCCCAGCATTTT.

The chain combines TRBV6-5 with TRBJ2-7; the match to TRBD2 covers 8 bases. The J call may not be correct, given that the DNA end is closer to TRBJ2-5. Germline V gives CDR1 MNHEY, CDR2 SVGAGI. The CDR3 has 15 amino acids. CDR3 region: CASSVTSGYQETQYF. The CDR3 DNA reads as TGTGCCAGCAGCGTAACTAGCGGATACCAAGAGACCCAGTACTTC.

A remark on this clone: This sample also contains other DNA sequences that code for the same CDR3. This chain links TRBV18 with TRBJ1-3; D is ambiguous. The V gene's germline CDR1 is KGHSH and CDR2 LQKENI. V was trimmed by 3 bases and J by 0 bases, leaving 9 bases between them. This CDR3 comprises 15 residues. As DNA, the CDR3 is TGTGCCAGCTCACCGCCCGGCCACTCTGGAAACACCATATATTTT. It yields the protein CASSPPGHSGNTIYF.

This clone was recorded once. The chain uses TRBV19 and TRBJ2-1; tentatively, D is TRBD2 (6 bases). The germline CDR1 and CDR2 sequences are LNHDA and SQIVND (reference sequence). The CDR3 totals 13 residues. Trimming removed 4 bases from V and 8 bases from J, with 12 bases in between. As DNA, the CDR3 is TGTGCCAGTAGTAATCGGGGGTACCATGAGCAGTTCTTC. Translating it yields CASSNRGYHEQFF.

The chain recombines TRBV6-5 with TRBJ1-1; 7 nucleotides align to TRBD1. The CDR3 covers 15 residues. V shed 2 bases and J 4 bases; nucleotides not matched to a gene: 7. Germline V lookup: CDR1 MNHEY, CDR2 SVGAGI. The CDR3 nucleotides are TGTGCCAGCAGTTACCAAGGGGGCAAGAGCACTGAAGCTTTCTTT. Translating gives CASSYQGGKSTEAFF.

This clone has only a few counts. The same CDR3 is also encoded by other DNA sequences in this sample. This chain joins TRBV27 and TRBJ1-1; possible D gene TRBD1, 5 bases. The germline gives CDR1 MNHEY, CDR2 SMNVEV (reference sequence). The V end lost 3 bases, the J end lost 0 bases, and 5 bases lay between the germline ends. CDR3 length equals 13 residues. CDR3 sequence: CASSLTVNTEAFF. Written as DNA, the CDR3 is TGTGCCAGCAGTTTGACAGTGAACACTGAAGCTTTCTTT.

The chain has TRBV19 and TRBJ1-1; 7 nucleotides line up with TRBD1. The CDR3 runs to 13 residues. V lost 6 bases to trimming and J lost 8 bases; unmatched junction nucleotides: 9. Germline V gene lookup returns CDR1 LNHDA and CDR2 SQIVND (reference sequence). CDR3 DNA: TGTGCCAGTAGCGGTTACAGGGGTCAAGAAGCTTTCTTT. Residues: CASSGYRGQEAFF.

CDR3 nucleotide sequence: TGTGCCAGTACACTAGCGGGAGGGCCGAATGAGCAGTTCTTC. Translating gives CASTLAGGPNEQFF. The V gene is TRBV19, the J gene TRBJ2-1, with TRBD2 matching 13 bases. CDR3 length equals 14 residues. Trimming took 7 bases from V and 7 from J; bases not matched to a gene: 4. Germline lookup yields CDR1 LNHDA and CDR2 SQIVND (reference sequence).

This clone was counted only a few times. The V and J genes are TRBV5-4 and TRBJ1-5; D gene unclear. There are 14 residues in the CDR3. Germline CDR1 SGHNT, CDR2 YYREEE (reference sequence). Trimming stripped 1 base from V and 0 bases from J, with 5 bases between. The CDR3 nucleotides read TGTGCCAGCAGCTTGTACGATAGCAATCAGCCCCAGCATTTT. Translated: CASSLYDSNQPQHF. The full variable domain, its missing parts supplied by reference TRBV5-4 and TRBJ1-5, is ETGVTQSPTHLIKTRGQQVTLRCSSQSGHNTVSWYQQALGQGPQFIFQYYREEENGRGNFPPRFSGLQFPNYSSELNVNALELDDSALYLCASSLYDSNQPQHFGDGTRLSIL.

DNA for the CDR3: TGTGCCAGCAGCCAAGAATCGGCGAACACTGAAGCTTTCTTT. This translates into CASSQESANTEAFF. The chain recombines TRBV11-2 with TRBJ1-1; D is uncertain. Germline CDR1 reads SGHAT; CDR2 reads FQNNGV. The CDR3 is made up of 14 amino acids. Trimming removed 5 bases from V and 1 base from J, with 11 bases in between.

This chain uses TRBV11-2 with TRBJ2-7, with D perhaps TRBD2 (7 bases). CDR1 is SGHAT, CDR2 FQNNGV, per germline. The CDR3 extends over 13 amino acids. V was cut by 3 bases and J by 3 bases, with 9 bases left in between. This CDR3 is CASSLRGGYEQYF. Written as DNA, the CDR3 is TGTGCCAGCAGCTTGAGGGGGGGCTACGAGCAGTACTTC.

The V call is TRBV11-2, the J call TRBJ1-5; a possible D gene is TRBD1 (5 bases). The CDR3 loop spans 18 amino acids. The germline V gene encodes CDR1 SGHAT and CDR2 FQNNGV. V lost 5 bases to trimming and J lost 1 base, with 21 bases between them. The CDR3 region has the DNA TGTGCCAGCAGCGTAATGGGACCGCATCAGAGGAGCAATCAGCCCCAGCATTTT. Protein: CASSVMGPHQRSNQPQHF.